A single sample gave rise to the 15 T cell receptor beta chains below, sequenced in a study of T cell repertoires in cytomegalovirus infection. MiXCR was run by TCRdb on the reads, yielding one entry per CDR3 protein. The profile shows 180,000 or so distinct CDR3 sequences, approximately 18% of them singletons. Sequenced input: CD8+ T cells from PBMCs. The receptors derive from a human donor in good health (CMV status not recorded). Some clones in this sample may be carry-over from other donors' samples.

CDR3 residues: CASSLSPPGETEAFF. In nucleotides, the CDR3 is TGTGCCAGCAGCTTATCCCCCCCCGGGGAGACTGAAGCTTTCTTT. This chain links TRBV11-2 with TRBJ1-1; D unresolved. This CDR3 comprises 15 residues. V lost 2 bases and J 5 bases, leaving 15 bases between the germline ends. CDR1 and CDR2 (germline): SGHAT, FQNNGV.

This clonotype showed up just a few times. This chain joins TRBV27 and TRBJ1-1; tentative D call: TRBD1 (6 bases). The CDR3 is 15 amino acids. V dropped 5 bases and J dropped 2 bases, with 15 bases sitting between them. CDR1 MNHEY and CDR2 SMNVEV come from the germline V gene (reference sequence). The DNA for the CDR3 is TGTGCCAGCAGTCAGTTAGGGACAATAAACACTGAAGCTTTCTTT. Translated, it gives CASSQLGTINTEAFF.

This clonotype was found many times. The chain links TRBV7-2 to TRBJ2-1, with D unclear. This CDR3 spans 12 amino acids. V gave up 2 bases and J gave up 5 bases, with 4 bases separating them. The germline gives CDR1 SGHTA, CDR2 FQGNSA. The CDR3 loop is CASSLRNNEQFF. The CDR3 DNA reads TGTGCCAGCAGCTTACGGAACAATGAGCAGTTCTTC.

The sample holds a few counts of this clonotype. In DNA form, the CDR3 reads TGTGCCAGCAGTACAGACAGGGGAGCTTTCTTT. It translates to CASSTDRGAFF. The chain couples TRBV7-9 to TRBJ1-1, with 8 bases lining up with TRBD1. CDR3 length: 11 amino acids. The V gene's germline CDR1 is SEHNR and CDR2 FQNEAQ (reference sequence). V lost 6 bases, J lost 10 bases, and 4 bases stayed unmatched. The whole variable domain, remainder taken from reference TRBV7-9 and TRBJ1-1, is DTGVSQNPRHKITKRGQNVTFRCDPISEHNRLYWYRQTLGQGPEFLTYFQNEAQLEKSRLLSDRFSAERPKGSFSTLEIQRTEQGDSAMYLCASSTDRGAFFGQGTRLTVV.

This clonotype was seen a few times. The V gene is TRBV7-9, the J gene TRBJ2-7, with 7 bases lining up with TRBD1. The V gene's germline CDR1 is SEHNR and CDR2 FQNEAQ (reference sequence). J gave up 2 bases and V 5 bases, and 6 bases lay outside the gene matches. There are 14 residues in the CDR3. The CDR3 coding sequence is TGTGCCAGCAGCCAAGGGGGCAGCACCTACGAGCAGTACTTC. Its protein product is CASSQGGSTYEQYF.

The genes are TRBV30 and TRBJ2-1; no reliable D call. The CDR3 spans 12 residues. Germline assignment: CDR1 GTSNPN and CDR2 SVGIG (reference sequence). Trimming stripped 1 base from V and 3 bases from J, with 4 bases between. DNA for the CDR3: TGTGCCTGGAGTGGATTCTACAATGAGCAGTTCTTC. Translation: CAWSGFYNEQFF.

The genes are TRBV5-5 and TRBJ2-4; the D call may be TRBD1 or TRBD2 (6 bases each). CDR3 length equals 14 residues. Germline CDR1 reads SGHKS; CDR2 reads YYEKEE (reference sequence). V lost 0 bases, J lost 7 bases, and 11 bases lay in between. The CDR3 loop reads CASSLVGGRNIQYF. DNA of the CDR3: TGTGCCAGCAGCTTGGTTGGGGGGCGGAACATTCAGTACTTC.

There are many counts of this clonotype. The chain is built from TRBV7-3 and TRBJ2-1; D gene unclear. From germline, CDR1 is SGHTA and CDR2 FQGTGA. The CDR3 is 13 amino acids. V gave up 6 bases and J gave up 5 bases, with 11 bases separating them. CDR3 region: CASSAILDNEQFF. CDR3 nucleotide sequence: TGTGCCAGCAGTGCTATATTGGACAATGAGCAGTTCTTC.

The chain couples TRBV12-3 or TRBV12-4 to TRBJ2-7; 9 nucleotides match TRBD1. The CDR3 extends over 16 amino acids. Trimming at V came to 6 bases and at J to 2 bases, leaving 11 bases not matched to a gene. CDR3 protein: CASSLDRGVWAYEQYF. DNA of the CDR3: TGTGCCAGCAGCTTGGACAGGGGAGTGTGGGCCTACGAGCAGTACTTC.

This clonotype was observed a handful of times. The rearrangement uses TRBV12-3 or TRBV12-4 and TRBJ1-3; D unclear. The ends were cut back, 3 bases at V and 4 bases at J, with 10 bases in the middle. This CDR3 region has 14 residues. The CDR3 DNA reads TGTGCCAGCAGTTTGTCGGGCGGCGGAAACACCATATATTTT. Residues: CASSLSGGGNTIYF.

The chain has TRBV28 and TRBJ1-5; 8 bases line up with TRBD1. V lost 6 bases and J lost 3; bases outside the gene matches: 7. Germline CDR1 and CDR2: MDHEN and SYDVKM. The CDR3 sequence is 15 residues long. The CDR3 nucleotides are TGTGCCAGCAGCTTGGACAGGGCAGACAATCAGCCCCAGCATTTT. Protein sequence: CASSLDRADNQPQHF.

The CDR3 region is CSATQRGDQYNEQFF. Here the CDR3 DNA reads TGCAGTGCTACCCAGCGGGGGGACCAATACAATGAGCAGTTCTTC. The chain joins TRBV20-1 to TRBJ2-1; TRBD2 matches 9 bases. With 4 bases clipped from V and 4 bases from J, the junction kept 8 bases outside the gene matches. Germline V CDR1 and CDR2: DFQATT, SNEGSKA (reference sequence). This CDR3 comprises 15 residues.

This chain connects TRBV6-6 to TRBJ2-7; tentative D call: TRBD2 (5 bases). V was pared by 2 bases and J by 2 bases, with 13 bases between. The CDR3 covers 15 residues. CDR1 is MNHNY, CDR2 SVGAGI, per germline (reference sequence). CDR3 bases: TGTGCCAGCAGTTACGTCTCCAGCGGCCCCTACGAGCAGTACTTC. It translates to CASSYVSSGPYEQYF.

The V call is TRBV28, the J call TRBJ2-3; the D gene is possibly TRBD1 (6 bases). Trimming left V 5 bases short and J 6 bases short, with 15 bases between. Germline CDR1 is MDHEN and CDR2 is SYDVKM. The CDR3 covers 14 residues. The CDR3 coding sequence is TGTGCCAGCAGTCCCCGGACAGTTTTGGATACGCAGTATTTT. Translating gives CASSPRTVLDTQYF.

The rearrangement uses TRBV7-6 and TRBJ1-4; D not certain. From germline, CDR1 is SGHVS and CDR2 FNYEAQ. The CDR3 consists of 14 residues. V lost 0 bases to trimming and J lost 8 bases, with 10 bases between them. CDR3 DNA sequence: TGTGCCAGCAGCTTAGCTAGGGTCGGAGAAAAACTGTTTTTT. Amino acids: CASSLARVGEKLFF. The full variable domain, with the rest looked up from reference TRBV7-6 and TRBJ1-4, is GAGVSQSPRYKVTKRGQDVALRCDPISGHVSLYWYRQALGQGPEFLTYFNYEAQQDKSGLPNDRFSAERPEGSISTLTIQRTEQRDSAMYRCASSLARVGEKLFFGSGTQLSVL.